What follows are 21 T cell receptor beta chains derived from one specimen sequenced in a study of beta chain features in type 1 diabetes. Since all of the isolated RNA was reverse transcribed, expressed TCRB transcripts were what got sequenced. Here immunoSEQ multiplex PCR was the method, and the copy in TCRdb shows in-frame clones only, minus some. The table records a few hundred thousand clones, around 9.6% of them present only once. The sequenced material came from naive CD4+ T cells from blood. These receptors came from a young woman in good health.

This clone came up a few times. The J gene is TRBJ1-5, the V gene TRBV28; TRBD1 might be the D (5 bases). Per germline, CDR1 MDHEN and CDR2 SYDVKM. The CDR3 sequence is 13 residues long. Trimming removed 6 bases from V and 6 bases from J, with 12 bases in between. The CDR3 DNA sequence: TGTGCCAGCAGGGCCAGGGCCGGTCAGCCCCAGCATTTT. It encodes CASRARAGQPQHF.

There are a few counts of this clone. The chain has TRBV9 and TRBJ2-1; the D is unclear. Between the trimmed V and J ends, which lost 1 base and 10 bases, there was a span of 15 bases. The CDR3 sequence is 14 residues long. Germline CDR1 and CDR2: SGDLS and YYNGEE. As DNA, the CDR3 is TGTGCCAGCAGCGTATCACCGCCGGGTTCGGAGCAGTTCTTC. Translating it yields CASSVSPPGSEQFF.

In its sample, this clone was seen a few times. The chain recombines TRBV5-1 with TRBJ1-4; D gene uncertain. The CDR3 runs to 14 residues. Per germline, CDR1 SGHRS and CDR2 YFSETQ. With 0 bases removed from V and 8 bases from J, the gap between germline ends came to 11 bases. The CDR3 protein is CASSLEAPEEKLFF. The CDR3 DNA sequence: TGCGCCAGCAGCTTGGAAGCGCCGGAAGAAAAACTGTTTTTT.

This clone was observed a few times. The J gene is TRBJ2-5, the V gene TRBV30; D is unclear. This CDR3 has 14 amino acids. Trimming left V 2 bases short and J 5 bases short, with 15 bases between. CDR1 GTSNPN and CDR2 SVGIG come from the germline V gene (reference sequence). CDR3 sequence (DNA): TGTGCCTGGAGTCGAGGTCATCCTCGCGAGACCCAGTACTTC. Its translation: CAWSRGHPRETQYF.

This chain uses TRBV7-2 with TRBJ1-1, with a tentative D call TRBD1 (6 bases). Trimming removed 5 bases at V and 1 base at J, with 11 bases between. The CDR3 sequence is 14 residues long. Germline assignment: CDR1 SGHTA and CDR2 FQGNSA. The CDR3 spells CASSTQTGNTEAFF. CDR3 in DNA: TGTGCCAGCAGCACCCAGACAGGGAACACTGAAGCTTTCTTT.

The gene calls are TRBV5-4 and TRBJ2-7, with 7 nucleotides matching TRBD2. There are 14 residues in the CDR3. V shed 3 bases and J 6 bases; nucleotides not matched to a gene: 9. From germline, CDR1 is SGHNT and CDR2 YYREEE (reference sequence). CDR3 region: CASSSIGRVGEQYF. The CDR3 DNA reads as TGTGCCAGCAGCTCCATAGGGAGGGTCGGCGAGCAGTACTTC.

The chain employs TRBV6-5 and TRBJ2-1; D is perhaps TRBD2 (5 bases). Germline values: CDR1 MNHEY, CDR2 SVGAGI. V dropped 6 bases and J dropped 7 bases, with 13 bases sitting between them. The CDR3 spans 13 residues. In DNA, the CDR3 is TGTGCCAGCAGGCTAGACCCGGGGAATGAGCAGTTCTTC. It codes for CASRLDPGNEQFF.

The chain combines TRBV6-5 with TRBJ1-2, with 7 bases aligning to TRBD1. CDR1 is MNHEY and CDR2 is SVGAGI in the germline V gene. This CDR3 region has 14 residues. With 0 bases clipped from V and 8 bases from J, the junction kept 6 bases outside the gene matches. This CDR3 reads CASSYSDRVGGYTF. CDR3 coding DNA: TGTGCCAGCAGTTACTCTGACAGGGTCGGAGGCTACACCTTC.

This clone has only a few counts. V is TRBV2 and J is TRBJ2-7, with 7 bases fitting TRBD1. Germline lookup yields CDR1 SNHLY and CDR2 FYNNEI. Losses at the gene ends were 3 bases for V and 2 bases for J; bases not matched to a gene: 7. This CDR3 region has 15 residues. The CDR3 sequence: CASSDPGTATYEQYF. The CDR3 coding sequence is TGTGCCAGCAGTGATCCTGGGACAGCCACCTACGAGCAGTACTTC.

This chain uses TRBV6-1 with TRBJ1-5; 9 nucleotides match TRBD1. V shed 4 bases, J shed 6 bases, and the junction held 4 bases outside the gene matches. Looked up from germline, CDR1 is MNHNS and CDR2 is SASEGT. CDR3 length equals 14 residues. The CDR3, as DNA: TGTGCCAGCAGTGGACTGACAGGGGGTCAGCCCCAGCATTTT. Translation: CASSGLTGGQPQHF.

The sample holds a few counts of this clone. The chain employs TRBV2 and TRBJ2-3; 7 bases are shared with TRBD2. This CDR3 comprises 13 residues. The V segment lost 3 bases and the J segment 4 bases; nucleotides outside the gene matches: 1. CDR1 and CDR2 (germline): SNHLY, FYNNEI. CDR3 sequence (DNA): TGTGCCAGCAGTGAGACTAGCTCAGATACGCAGTATTTT. Protein product: CASSETSSDTQYF.

V is TRBV11-2 and J is TRBJ1-5; the match to TRBD1 covers 7 bases. Germline V gene data show CDR1 as SGHAT and CDR2 as FQNNGV. The CDR3 runs to 14 residues. The trim removed 4 bases at V and 4 bases at J, leaving 4 bases unmatched. The CDR3 reads CASSSDRENQPQHF. CDR3 sequence (DNA): TGTGCCAGCAGCTCCGACAGGGAGAATCAGCCCCAGCATTTT.

The rearrangement links TRBV30 to TRBJ1-2, with no clear D. V was pared by 1 base and J by 5 bases, with 14 bases between. Germline values: CDR1 GTSNPN, CDR2 SVGIG (reference sequence). CDR3 length: 14 amino acids. The CDR3 region has the DNA TGTGCCTGGAGTGAACGGGGAGGTTCGTATGGCTACACCTTC. It yields the protein CAWSERGGSYGYTF.

V usage is TRBV2 and J usage is TRBJ2-7; D gene ambiguous. Germline CDR1 and CDR2: SNHLY and FYNNEI. This CDR3 is built from 15 residues. Trimming removed 0 bases from V and 2 bases from J, with 11 bases in between. In nucleotides, the CDR3 is TGTGCCAGCAGTGAAGCGCTTCGGTTAACCTACGAGCAGTACTTC. Amino acid sequence: CASSEALRLTYEQYF.

This clone was counted ten times or more. The CDR3 protein is CASSEKGAADTQYF. In nucleotides, the CDR3 is TGTGCCAGCAGTGAAAAGGGGGCTGCGGATACGCAGTATTTT. The chain carries TRBV25-1 and TRBJ2-3; 7 bases map to TRBD1. The V gene end was trimmed by 2 bases and the J gene end by 6 bases; junction bases not matched to a gene: 5. The CDR3 length is 14 residues. Germline V gene data show CDR1 as MGHDK and CDR2 as SYGVNS.

This clone occurred a few times. This chain connects TRBV18 to TRBJ1-1; 8 positions agree with TRBD1. Germline V CDR1 and CDR2: KGHSH, LQKENI. Trimming cost V 6 bases and J 5 bases; bases outside gene matches: 5. This CDR3 spans 13 amino acids. In DNA form, the CDR3 reads TGTGCCAGCTCGACCAGGGGGCTTACTGAAGCTTTCTTT. Translation: CASSTRGLTEAFF.

The V call is TRBV6-6, the J call TRBJ2-5; 8 positions agree with TRBD1. V dropped 5 bases and J dropped 5; count of bases not matched to a gene: 10. Germline CDR1 reads MNHNY; CDR2 reads SVGAGI (reference sequence). The CDR3 consists of 15 residues. The CDR3 region has the DNA TGTGCCAGCAGTCCTCTATGGACAGGGAAGGAGACCCAGTACTTC. Residues: CASSPLWTGKETQYF.

Only a few counts were recorded for this clone. V usage is TRBV30 and J usage is TRBJ1-1; 7 positions match TRBD1. Looked up from germline, CDR1 is GTSNPN and CDR2 is SVGIG (reference sequence). There are 14 residues in the CDR3. V shed 2 bases, J shed 3 bases, and the junction held 6 bases outside the gene matches. In DNA form, the CDR3 reads TGTGCCTGGAGTCGCGCCGACAGGGACACTGAAGCTTTCTTT. Translation gives CAWSRADRDTEAFF. The full variable domain, in which reference TRBV30 and TRBJ1-1 provide the parts outside the CDR3, is SQTIHQWPATLVQPVGSPLSLECTVEGTSNPNLYWYRQAAGRGLQLLFYSVGIGQISSEVPQNLSASRPQDRQFILSSKKLLLSDSGFYLCAWSRADRDTEAFFGQGTRLTVV.

This clone has just a few counts. In DNA form, the CDR3 reads TGTGCCAGCAGCCAAGAAAGGAGGGCCTCCACAGATACGCAGTATTTT. It encodes CASSQERRASTDTQYF. The rearrangement links TRBV14 to TRBJ2-3; weak D call: TRBD2 (6 bases). The CDR3 loop spans 16 amino acids. The V gene lost 0 bases and the J gene lost 2 bases, with 12 bases spanning the gap. The germline CDR1 and CDR2 sequences are SGHDN and FVKESK. The full variable domain, completed using reference TRBV14 and TRBJ2-3, is EAGVTQFPSHSVIEKGQTVTLRCDPISGHDNLYWYRRVMGKEIKFLLHFVKESKQDESGMPNNRFLAERTGGTYSTLKVQPAELEDSGVYFCASSQERRASTDTQYFGPGTRLTVL.

This clone was recorded a few times. The chain is built from TRBV7-8 and TRBJ2-2; 9 nucleotides agree with TRBD2. Germline-derived CDR1 and CDR2 are SGHVS and FQNEAQ. Trimming cost V 2 bases and J 0 bases; bases outside gene matches: 4. This CDR3 region has 17 residues. CDR3 DNA sequence: TGTGCCAGCAGCTTACCAAGACTAGCGGCGAACACCGGGGAGCTGTTTTTT. This codes for CASSLPRLAANTGELFF.

This clone was detected a few times. V and J are TRBV27 and TRBJ2-1; TRBD2 aligns across 8 bases. V was pared by 6 bases and J by 2 bases, with 6 bases of the junction left unmatched. Germline assignment: CDR1 MNHEY and CDR2 SMNVEV (reference sequence). The CDR3 runs 15 residues. The CDR3 sequence: CASSKGTRPYNEQFF. Here the CDR3 DNA reads TGTGCCAGCAGCAAGGGGACTAGACCCTACAATGAGCAGTTCTTC.